This T cell receptor (beta chain) was sequenced for a study of cytomegalovirus exposure and HLA in healthy donors. General study results and limits: A list of 150 to 200 TCR beta chains associated with cytomegalovirus was given. A previous analysis found most TCR beta V segments productive roughly 87% or roughly 30% of the time. Evidence from a later analysis indicated that most CMV-associated TCR beta chains looked HLA-restricted.

PCR involved 60 Vbeta and 13 Jbeta primers. Using immunoSEQ multiplex PCR, the repertoire was profiled, and TCRdb retains in-frame clones only, with some absent. This table has more than 95,000 clones, around three quarters appearing once. The CDR3 covers 16 residues. From germline, CDR1 is SSHAT and CDR2 FNYEAQ (reference sequence). The germline V and J ends were trimmed by 2 bases and 5 bases, with 16 bases remaining between them. At sampling all donors were nominally healthy, likely with unrecorded immune exposures. Remarks on this clone: The antigen is undetermined.

The sample taken for sequencing was PBMCs. The chain employs TRBV7-7 and TRBJ2-1, with a weak D call TRBD2 (6 bases). The source is a woman between 50 and 59 years old in good health and CMV-seronegative. The CDR3 loop reads CASSLTPGGTHNEQFF. Written as DNA, the CDR3 is TGTGCCAGCAGCTTAACCCCCGGCGGGACCCACAATGAGCAGTTCTTC. Complete variable domain (other parts from reference TRBV7-7 and TRBJ2-1): GAGVSQSPRYKVTKRGQDVTLRCDPISSHATLYWYQQALGQGPEFLTYFNYEAQPDKSGLPSDRFSAERPEGSISTLTIQRTEQRDSAMYRCASSLTPGGTHNEQFFGPGTRLTVL.